Following are 24 T cell receptor beta chains from one sample sequenced in a study of siplizumab effects on memory and regulatory T cells. The repertoire was sequenced with immunoSEQ multiplex PCR; TCRdb's copy has only in-frame clones and lacks some. The table has tens of thousands of clones, roughly 96% seen once. The sequencing sample was made of naive CD4+ T cells sorted from blood. The receptors shown here come from a human donor in good health.

In nucleotides, the CDR3 is TGCAGCGTTGTAAAGTTGGGGCAGGGGAGCGGCTATGGCTACACCTTC. It specifies CSVVKLGQGSGYGYTF. This chain joins TRBV29-1 and TRBJ1-2; the D gene is possibly TRBD1 (6 bases). Trimming cost V 4 bases and J 4 bases, with 22 bases left between them. Germline V lookup: CDR1 SQVTM, CDR2 ANQGSEA. CDR3 length: 16 amino acids.

The CDR3 loop is CASTQMRGGAHTQYF. For the CDR3, the DNA is TGTGCCAGTACCCAAATGAGAGGGGGGGCCCATACGCAGTATTTT. J is TRBJ2-3 and V is TRBV19, with a possible D match to TRBD2 (7 bases). Germline V gives CDR1 LNHDA, CDR2 SQIVND (reference sequence). The CDR3 runs 15 residues. V was pared by 7 bases and J by 7 bases, with 21 bases between.

The chain carries TRBV25-1 and TRBJ2-1; D is ambiguous. V gave up 2 bases and J gave up 8 bases, with 16 bases separating them. The V gene's germline CDR1 is MGHDK and CDR2 SYGVNS. The CDR3 has 15 residues. The CDR3 DNA sequence: TGTGCCAGCAGTGAACACAGCTCCAATCTCGATGAGCAGTTCTTC. It encodes CASSEHSSNLDEQFF.

The chain has TRBV29-1 and TRBJ2-5; unclear D gene. With 3 bases removed from V and 4 bases from J, the gap between germline ends came to 6 bases. Germline values: CDR1 SQVTM, CDR2 ANQGSEA. CDR3 length: 11 residues. CDR3 nucleotides: TGCAGCGTTGAGGTCTTAGAGACCCAGTACTTC. Its translation is CSVEVLETQYF.

The chain combines TRBV6-6 with TRBJ2-3, with D possibly being TRBD2 (5 bases). Per germline, CDR1 MNHNY and CDR2 SVGAGI (reference sequence). The CDR3 is 15 amino acids. The ends were cut back, 5 bases at V and 1 base at J, with 13 bases in the middle. CDR3 coding DNA: TGTGCCAGCAGTCTTCTCGTCGGGGGCACAGATACGCAGTATTTT. Its protein is CASSLLVGGTDTQYF.

V and J are TRBV6-5 and TRBJ1-1; D not resolved. CDR1 and CDR2 (germline): MNHEY, SVGAGI. CDR3 length: 12 residues. Between the trimmed V and J ends, which lost 5 bases and 5 bases, there was a span of 9 bases. The DNA of the CDR3 is TGTGCCAGCAGTACACCGGGGACTGAAGCTTTCTTT. Protein sequence: CASSTPGTEAFF.

The V and J genes are TRBV9 and TRBJ2-3; 9 bases are shared with TRBD2. V shed 0 bases, J shed 3 bases, and the junction held 5 bases outside the gene matches. The CDR3 covers 16 residues. Germline lookup yields CDR1 SGDLS and CDR2 YYNGEE. The CDR3 reads CASSVGAGGITDTQYF. The CDR3 nucleotides are TGTGCCAGCAGCGTAGGAGCGGGGGGCATTACAGATACGCAGTATTTT.

This clone has just one count. This chain connects TRBV6-5 to TRBJ1-2; D might be TRBD1 (5 bases). There are 12 residues in the CDR3. The germline gives CDR1 MNHEY, CDR2 SVGAGI. V lost 5 bases and J 10 bases, leaving 14 bases between the germline ends. CDR3 bases: TGTGCCAGCAGTGGGCAGGGTGGAGACTACACCTTC. It translates to CASSGQGGDYTF.

The chain employs TRBV25-1 and TRBJ1-5; tentatively, D is TRBD1 (6 bases). CDR3 length: 13 amino acids. Germline V lookup: CDR1 MGHDK, CDR2 SYGVNS. Trimming took 2 bases from V and 8 from J, leaving 10 bases between them. CDR3 nucleotide sequence: TGTGCCAGCAGTGAAAGGGGGTCGGAGCCCCAGCATTTT. Encoded protein: CASSERGSEPQHF.

This rearrangement joins TRBV2 to TRBJ2-2; 7 bases are a match to TRBD1. Germline V gives CDR1 SNHLY, CDR2 FYNNEI. V dropped 4 bases and J dropped 0; count of bases not matched to a gene: 11. The length of the CDR3 is 18 residues. CDR3 DNA sequence: TGTGCCAGCAGTGTAATACCACGGACAGGAGCGAACACCGGGGAGCTGTTTTTT. Amino acid sequence: CASSVIPRTGANTGELFF.

The J gene is TRBJ1-6, the V gene TRBV18; 7 nucleotides line up with TRBD1. This CDR3 spans 16 amino acids. Germline CDR1 KGHSH, CDR2 LQKENI. V dropped 5 bases and J dropped 6; count of bases not matched to a gene: 10. The CDR3 coding sequence is TGTGCCAGCTCAATGGGACAGCCTGGCCTTAATTCACCCCTCCACTTT. Translated, it gives CASSMGQPGLNSPLHF.

The rearrangement uses TRBV2 and TRBJ2-5; TRBD2 agrees at 8 bases. Germline V gene lookup returns CDR1 SNHLY and CDR2 FYNNEI. V lost 5 bases to trimming and J lost 4 bases; unmatched junction nucleotides: 0. The CDR3 spans 12 residues. This chain's CDR3 is CASSSGGETQYF. The CDR3 nucleotides are TGTGCCAGCAGTAGCGGGGGAGAGACCCAGTACTTC.

The V gene is TRBV9, the J gene TRBJ2-5; 7 nucleotides agree with TRBD1. Germline CDR1 and CDR2: SGDLS and YYNGEE. This CDR3 region has 11 residues. Germline trimming cut 2 bases from V and 12 bases from J; bases unmatched to any gene: 4. CDR3 bases: TGTGCCAGCAGCGTCTACAGGGGAAAGTACTTC. This encodes CASSVYRGKYF.

This chain connects TRBV28 to TRBJ1-3; perhaps TRBD1 as D (6 bases). CDR3 length equals 17 residues. From germline, CDR1 is MDHEN and CDR2 SYDVKM. V was pared by 7 bases and J by 0 bases, with 19 bases between. The CDR3 DNA follows: TGTGCCAGCACCTTGGGGGAAGGACAGAGCTCTGGAAACACCATATATTTT. It codes for CASTLGEGQSSGNTIYF.

V and J are TRBV29-1 and TRBJ1-3; tentative D call: TRBD1 (5 bases). CDR3 length equals 12 residues. Trimming removed 6 bases at V and 4 bases at J, with 10 bases between. Germline V gives CDR1 SQVTM, CDR2 ANQGSEA. The CDR3 DNA sequence: TGCAGCGTGGGGGTAGGAGGAAACACCATATATTTT. Encoded protein: CSVGVGGNTIYF.

The V and J genes are TRBV13 and TRBJ1-2; no firm D call. V was trimmed by 0 bases and J by 7 bases, leaving 12 bases between them. CDR1 and CDR2 from the germline V gene are PRHDT and FYEKMQ (reference sequence). The CDR3 covers 14 residues. The CDR3 loop reads CASSLGRALLGYTF. The CDR3 DNA is TGTGCCAGCAGCTTAGGGAGGGCCTTGCTTGGCTACACCTTC.

The J gene is TRBJ2-1, the V gene TRBV27; TRBD1 is a possible D gene (6 bases). Germline CDR1 and CDR2: MNHEY and SMNVEV (reference sequence). The CDR3 spans 14 residues. V gave up 5 bases and J gave up 3 bases, with 11 bases separating them. The DNA for the CDR3 is TGTGCCAGCAGTCGGCGGACAGTCTACAATGAGCAGTTCTTC. Residues: CASSRRTVYNEQFF.

The chain combines TRBV7-7 with TRBJ1-4; 8 bases fit TRBD1. There are 13 residues in the CDR3. In germline, CDR1 is SSHAT, CDR2 FNYEAQ (reference sequence). The junction had 4 bases not matched to a gene; V was cut back by 5 bases and J by 8 bases. The chain's CDR3 is CASSRDRGEKLFF. CDR3 sequence (DNA): TGTGCCAGCAGCCGCGACAGGGGAGAAAAACTGTTTTTT. Full variable domain (rest looked up from reference TRBV7-7 and TRBJ1-4): GAGVSQSPRYKVTKRGQDVTLRCDPISSHATLYWYQQALGQGPEFLTYFNYEAQPDKSGLPSDRFSAERPEGSISTLTIQRTEQRDSAMYRCASSRDRGEKLFFGSGTQLSVL.

The rearrangement uses TRBV6-1 and TRBJ2-3, with D possibly being TRBD1 (6 bases). The CDR3 contains 14 residues. V lost 6 bases and J 3 bases, leaving 13 bases between the germline ends. In germline, CDR1 is MNHNS, CDR2 SASEGT. The CDR3 DNA follows: TGTGCCAGCAGCGTACAGGGTCTAACAGATACGCAGTATTTT. This encodes CASSVQGLTDTQYF.

This clone was observed once. The chain couples TRBV4-1 to TRBJ2-5; the D gene is possibly TRBD2 (6 bases). The ends were cut back, 3 bases at V and 5 bases at J, with 16 bases in the middle. Germline values: CDR1 MGHRA, CDR2 YSYEKL. The CDR3 contains 15 residues. CDR3 coding DNA: TGCGCCAGCAGCCACCCCGGGACTCTAAGGGAGACCCAGTACTTC. Protein sequence: CASSHPGTLRETQYF.

CDR3 sequence: CASSSNYGYTF. The DNA for the CDR3 is TGTGCCAGCAGTTCAAACTATGGCTACACCTTC. The chain uses TRBV6-5 and TRBJ1-2; D call uncertain. The CDR3 totals 11 residues. The ends were cut back, 4 bases at V and 2 bases at J, with 2 bases in the middle. The germline gives CDR1 MNHEY, CDR2 SVGAGI.

V and J are TRBV27 and TRBJ1-6, with D perhaps TRBD1 (6 bases). Trimming stripped 7 bases from V and 14 bases from J, with 27 bases between. CDR1 MNHEY and CDR2 SMNVEV come from the germline V gene (reference sequence). The CDR3 consists of 16 residues. The CDR3 region is CASTFRGGAGESALHF. The DNA of the CDR3 is TGTGCCAGCACCTTTAGGGGGGGGGCAGGGGAGTCGGCCCTCCACTTT.

The count of this clone is one. The gene calls are TRBV4-1 and TRBJ1-1, with a tentative D call TRBD1 (6 bases). The CDR3 extends over 18 amino acids. Germline V gene lookup returns CDR1 MGHRA and CDR2 YSYEKL. Trimming stripped 2 bases from V and 2 bases from J, with 21 bases between. CDR3 in amino acids: CASSQPPGQTKRNTEAFF. CDR3 sequence (DNA): TGCGCCAGCAGCCAACCCCCCGGACAGACCAAACGAAACACTGAAGCTTTCTTT.

The chain carries TRBV4-1 and TRBJ1-2; D is unclear. In germline, CDR1 is MGHRA, CDR2 YSYEKL. CDR3 length: 13 residues. The V gene lost 1 base and the J gene lost 5 bases, with 8 bases spanning the gap. CDR3 loop: CASSQAQRYGYTF. DNA for the CDR3: TGCGCCAGCAGCCAAGCCCAAAGGTATGGCTACACCTTC.